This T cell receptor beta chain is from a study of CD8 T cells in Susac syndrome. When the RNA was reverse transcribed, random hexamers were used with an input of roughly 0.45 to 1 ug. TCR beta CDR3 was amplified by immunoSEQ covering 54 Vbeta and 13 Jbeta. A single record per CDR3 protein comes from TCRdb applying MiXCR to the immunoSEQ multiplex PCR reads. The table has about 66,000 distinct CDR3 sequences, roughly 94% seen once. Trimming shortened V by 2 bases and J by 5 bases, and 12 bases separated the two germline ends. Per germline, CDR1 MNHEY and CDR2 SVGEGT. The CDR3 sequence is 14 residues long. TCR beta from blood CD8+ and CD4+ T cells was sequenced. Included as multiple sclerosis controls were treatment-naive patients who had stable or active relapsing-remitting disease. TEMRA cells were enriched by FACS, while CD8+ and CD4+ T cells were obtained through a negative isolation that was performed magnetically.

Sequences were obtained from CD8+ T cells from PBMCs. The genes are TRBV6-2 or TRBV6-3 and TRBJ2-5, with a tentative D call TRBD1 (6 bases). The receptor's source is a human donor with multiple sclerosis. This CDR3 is CASSYTGNSETQYF. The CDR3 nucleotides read TGTGCCAGCAGTTACACAGGGAATTCCGAGACCCAGTACTTC.